The source of this T cell receptor beta chain is a study of post-analysis software for immune sequencing data. Study-wide findings and caveats: Comparison of patients with controls showed a handful of TRBV segments more frequent in patients, TRBV5-6, TRBV5-1 and TRBV20-1 among them. The normalized Chao1 diversity of multiple sclerosis patients was significantly lower than that of controls.

The TCR beta cDNA libraries carried unique molecular identifiers. The T cell input of about 0.95 to 11 million gave around 450,000 cDNA molecules. MiXCR was run by TCRdb on the PCR reads, yielding one entry per CDR3 protein. The table has more than 350,000 distinct CDR3 sequences, 30% to 40% seen once; the top ten hold 7.5% to 8.5%. On this clonotype itself: Antigen unknown.

CDR1 is MDHEN and CDR2 is SYDVKM in the germline V gene. V was cut by 6 bases and J by 0 bases, with 7 bases left in between. The CDR3 extends over 13 amino acids. The sample was blood. The rearrangement links TRBV28 to TRBJ2-3; D gene uncertain. This receptor was identified in a girl aged 2 to 9 with multiple sclerosis. As DNA, the CDR3 is TGTGCCAGCAGAAGAACTAGCACAGATACGCAGTATTTT. Its translation is CASRRTSTDTQYF.